This TCR beta chain came from a study of long-term antiretroviral therapy in people with HIV. Trimming took off 8 bases at V and 3 bases at J, with 16 bases between the two ends. This CDR3 contains 14 residues. Germline V CDR1 and CDR2: MNHNS, SASEGT. Researchers ran immunoSEQ v3.0 at survey level. Generated by immunoSEQ multiplex PCR, the TCRdb table keeps only in-frame clones and is missing some. The data contain about 11,000 clones, about 86% of them seen just once; the ten biggest clones take up 20%. Concerning this clone itself: Its antigen remains unidentified.

Held in samples before DNA extraction were roughly 1-10 million cryopreserved PBMC. Findings and limits, study-wide: The study lacked data on ART adherence, viral resistance or therapy changes.

The receptor comes from a man aged 50-59 years with HIV. The sample was unsorted PBMCs, taken about 7 years after starting antiretroviral therapy. This rearrangement joins TRBV6-1 to TRBJ1-1, with a tentative D call TRBD1 (6 bases). The CDR3 loop reads CASPFEGGYTEAFF. Here the CDR3 DNA reads TGTGCCAGCCCCTTTGAGGGGGGTTACACTGAAGCTTTCTTT.